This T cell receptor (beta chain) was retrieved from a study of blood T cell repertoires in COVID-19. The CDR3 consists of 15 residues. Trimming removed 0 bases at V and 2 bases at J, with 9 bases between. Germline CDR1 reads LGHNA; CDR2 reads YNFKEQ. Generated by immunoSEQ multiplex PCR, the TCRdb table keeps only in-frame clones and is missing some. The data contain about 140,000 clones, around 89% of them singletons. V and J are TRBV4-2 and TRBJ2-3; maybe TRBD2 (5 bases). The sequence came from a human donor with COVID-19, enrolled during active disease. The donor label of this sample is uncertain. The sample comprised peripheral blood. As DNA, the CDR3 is TGTGCCAGCAGCCAAGACCAGCGGAACACAGATACGCAGTATTTT. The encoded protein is CASSQDQRNTDTQYF.